The 9 T cell receptor beta chains given below trace back to one sample, sequenced in a study of low-dose radiotherapy and immunotherapy resistance in tumors. Both TCRalpha and TCRbeta chains were reverse transcribed with V-gene-specific primers. A constant-region primer paired with the V-primer adapter amplified TCRs over about 20 PCR cycles. A single record per CDR3 protein comes from TCRdb applying MiXCR to the reads. The data show approximately 18,000 distinct CDR3 sequences, with about 74% seen just once and roughly an eighth held by the top ten. The receptors derive from a human donor with advanced metastatic prostate, ovarian, gallbladder or colorectal cancer (not recorded which). This table probably holds off-target reads from a library built for another chain.

The chain carries TRBV2 and TRBJ2-7; D possibly corresponds to TRBD2 (5 bases). Germline loops: CDR1 SNHLY, CDR2 FYNNEI. The CDR3 has 13 amino acids. The V gene lost 0 bases and the J gene lost 4 bases, with 7 bases spanning the gap. The DNA for the CDR3 is TGTGCCAGCAGTGAAGCGCCGGGATACGAGCAGTACTTC. This sequence encodes CASSEAPGYEQYF.

The V call is TRBV19, the J call TRBJ1-1; no clear D gene. The CDR3 extends over 13 amino acids. The germline CDR1 and CDR2 sequences are LNHDA and SQIVND (reference sequence). V lost 4 bases and J 1 base, leaving 7 bases between the germline ends. The CDR3 loop reads CASSRSGNTEAFF. The CDR3 DNA is TGTGCCAGTAGTAGATCTGGGAACACTGAAGCTTTCTTT.

This clonotype appeared a few times. V usage is TRBV5-1 and J usage is TRBJ1-1; the D gene is possibly TRBD1 (5 bases). CDR1 is SGHRS and CDR2 is YFSETQ in the germline V gene. This CDR3 is built from 15 residues. Trimming shortened V by 4 bases and J by 6 bases, and 19 bases separated the two germline ends. CDR3 protein: CASSLDWLGVAEAFF. The CDR3 DNA reads TGCGCCAGCAGCCTGGACTGGTTGGGGGTAGCTGAAGCTTTCTTT.

This chain uses TRBV4-1 with TRBJ1-1; D not resolved. This CDR3 is 13 amino acids long. Trimming cost V 2 bases and J 4 bases, with 8 bases left between them. Germline V CDR1 and CDR2: MGHRA, YSYEKL. This CDR3 is CASSQKEGTEAFF. CDR3 coding DNA: TGCGCCAGCAGCCAAAAGGAGGGCACTGAAGCTTTCTTT.

The chain carries TRBV5-1 and TRBJ2-3, with TRBD1 matching over 7 bases. V shed 8 bases and J 0 bases; nucleotides not matched to a gene: 12. CDR1 and CDR2 (germline): SGHRS, YFSETQ. This CDR3 comprises 16 residues. CDR3 sequence reads: CASDRGQAASTDTQYF. The CDR3 nucleotides read TGCGCCAGTGACAGAGGACAGGCCGCTAGCACAGATACGCAGTATTTT.

This clonotype was counted only a few times. The chain couples TRBV7-2 to TRBJ1-5, with D maybe TRBD1 (6 bases). The CDR3 spans 13 residues. Germline V lookup: CDR1 SGHTA, CDR2 FQGNSA. V dropped 3 bases and J dropped 3 bases, with 6 bases sitting between them. The CDR3, as DNA: TGTGCCAGCAGCTTGGGGGCCAATCAGCCCCAGCATTTT. This sequence encodes CASSLGANQPQHF. Using reference TRBV7-2 and TRBJ1-5 for the parts outside the CDR3, the full variable domain is GAGVSQSPSNKVTEKGKDVELRCDPISGHTALYWYRQSLGQGLEFLIYFQGNSAPDKSGLPSDRFSAERTGGSVSTLTIQRTQQEDSAVYLCASSLGANQPQHFGDGTRLSIL.

The gene calls are TRBV6-1 and TRBJ2-2; possibly TRBD1 for D (6 bases). CDR3 length: 17 amino acids. With 0 bases removed from V and 7 bases from J, the gap between germline ends came to 18 bases. CDR1 and CDR2 (germline): MNHNS, SASEGT. The CDR3 DNA reads TGTGCCAGCAGTGAAGCATCAGGGGCCCTCGTTGGCGGGGAGCTGTTTTTT. It specifies CASSEASGALVGGELFF.

The V call is TRBV12-3 or TRBV12-4, the J call TRBJ2-3; unclear D gene. The CDR3 extends over 14 amino acids. The ends were cut back, 0 bases at V and 2 bases at J, with 6 bases in the middle. In nucleotides, the CDR3 is TGTGCCAGCAGTTTAGCCTCTACCACAGATACGCAGTATTTT. As protein: CASSLASTTDTQYF.

V gene TRBV5-6 combines with J gene TRBJ2-3; the match to TRBD2 covers 8 bases. Looked up from germline, CDR1 is SGHDT and CDR2 is YYEEEE. V was clipped by 7 bases and J by 1 base; unmatched bases: 8. This CDR3 has 15 amino acids. CDR3 in DNA: TGTGCCAGCCGCAGACTAGCGCGACGCACAGATACGCAGTATTTT. Encoded protein: CASRRLARRTDTQYF.